This TCR beta chain emerged from a study of blood T cells in healthy people across ages. This clonotype was counted many times. Trimming cost V 2 bases and J 2 bases; bases outside gene matches: 5. The length of the CDR3 is 15 residues. Germline CDR1 reads SGHTA; CDR2 reads FQGNSA. Combining a sample-barcoded 5' primer with a J-beta primer mix, a second PCR ran for roughly 6 to 12 cycles. TCRdb re-called the 5' RACE reads through MiXCR, storing one row per CDR3 protein. This sample has about 930,000 distinct CDR3 sequences; roughly 28% occur once, and the top ten carry more than 8.5%. The sample also formed part of further work on T cells of mothers and their children.

V and J are TRBV7-2 and TRBJ1-2, with 7 positions matching TRBD1. Sequenced sample: blood. The source of this sequence is a woman aged 40-49 years in good health. CDR3 protein: CASSLSQGQNYGYTF. CDR3 nucleotide sequence: TGTGCCAGCAGCTTAAGCCAGGGACAGAACTATGGCTACACCTTC.